This T cell receptor (beta chain) stems from a study of PD-1 blockade in classical Hodgkin lymphoma. Study-wide results and limits: Baseline TCR diversity was reportedly lower in newly diagnosed patients than in healthy donors. It was reported as lower still in relapsed/refractory patients. Significantly greater TCR diversity emerged by C4D1 in CD4+ cells but not CD8+ cells. Complete responders showed a baseline diversity that resembled the diversity of newly diagnosed patients.

Stated time point: cycle 4 day 1 (C4D1), after 6 weeks of nivolumab. Patients all relapsed after autologous stem cell transplantation, and there was variation in brentuximab vedotin exposure. Magnetic negative selection isolated CD8+ T cells from thawed PBMCs. Each best response was a complete response, a partial response or progressive disease. Deletions cut 3 bases from V and 3 bases from J, with 12 bases between. The germline V gene has CDR1 SNHLY and CDR2 FYNNEI. The CDR3 runs 14 residues. Profiled with immunoSEQ multiplex PCR; TCRdb holds only in-frame clones, not every one. Altogether about 20,000 clones are present, 84% being singletons, with the ten largest covering around 7%. Points on this clone: Antigen unknown.

This chain connects TRBV2 to TRBJ2-7, with D perhaps TRBD1 (6 bases). This TCR came from a human donor with classical Hodgkin lymphoma. Sequenced here: CD8+ T cells from blood, sampled before the fourth cycle of nivolumab. CDR3 coding DNA: TGTGCCAGCAGTGAGGGGACACCCTTCTACGAGCAGTACTTC. It encodes CASSEGTPFYEQYF.